This T cell receptor beta chain emerged from a study of shared clonotypes between healthy human individuals. An even split of each subset's genomic DNA across several immunoSEQ plates was performed. Assay used: immunoSEQ multiplex PCR; TCRdb lists only in-frame clones, some missing. The table lists fewer than 650,000 clones, 76% of them singletons. The V gene's germline CDR1 is SGHNT and CDR2 YYREEE (reference sequence). This CDR3 has 14 residues. V dropped 2 bases and J dropped 3 bases, with 9 bases sitting between them. Sequencing was carried out using PBMCs. The chain carries TRBV5-4 and TRBJ1-5; a weak D match, TRBD1 (5 bases). This sequence originates from a woman aged 40 to 55 in good health. Some clones in this sample may be carry-over from other donors' samples. The CDR3 sequence is CASSLAGANQPQHF. The DNA for the CDR3 is TGTGCCAGCAGCTTAGCTGGGGCCAATCAGCCCCAGCATTTT.